This paragraph reports one T cell receptor beta chain. The antigen is unknown. A read error may explain this, as a much larger clone is one base away. J lost 6 bases, V lost 3 bases, and 6 bases had no gene match. The germline CDR1 and CDR2 sequences are DFQATT and SNEGSKA (reference sequence). The CDR3 covers 14 residues. This sample stems from a study of Graves' ophthalmopathy and Graves' hyperthyroidism. Study results and caveats: Most expanded thyroid clonotypes above 0.001 frequency also appeared in blood.

Hyperthyroidism in these 18- to 65-year-old patients was newly diagnosed, lasting under 2 months. Enrollment excluded any patients with other autoimmune diseases, uncontrolled infections, pregnancy or lactation. Diagnosis relied on clinical symptoms, serum thyroxine, TRAb, thyroid ultrasound and orbital computed tomography. Researchers took RNA transcripts and amplified TCR beta CDR3 regions from them. A first-round RT-PCR used HTBI primers, followed by a second-round multiplex PCR. TCRdb processed the multiplex PCR reads anew with MiXCR; each CDR3 protein has one entry. The sample holds more than 1,000,000 distinct CDR3 sequences; less than 45% are singletons and the top ten take over 8.5%.

Sequencing input: peripheral blood or thyroid tissue (not recorded which). This sequence was found in an adult man with Graves' hyperthyroidism. The chain combines TRBV20-1 with TRBJ2-7; the match to TRBD2 covers 12 bases. CDR3 protein: CSASELAGGGEQYF. The CDR3 DNA follows: TGCAGTGCTAGTGAACTAGCGGGGGGTGGCGAGCAGTACTTC.